These 4 T cell receptor beta chains came from one sample sequenced in a study of blood T cell repertoires in COVID-19. Clones were sequenced by immunoSEQ multiplex PCR, and TCRdb holds only the in-frame ones, with some missing. Of fewer than 600,000 clones listed, 88% are singletons. Sequenced input: PBMCs or T cells enriched from blood (not recorded which). The receptor source for this set is a woman between 35 and 50 years old who had recovered from COVID-19.

The chain employs TRBV11-2 and TRBJ1-3, with D possibly TRBD1 on 5 matching bases. V lost 8 bases to trimming and J lost 2 bases, with 13 bases between them. CDR1 is SGHAT and CDR2 is FQNNGV in the germline V gene. The CDR3 has 14 amino acids. The CDR3 bases are TGTGCCAGCGCCGAAGTAGGGGCTGGAAACACCATATATTTT. Translated: CASAEVGAGNTIYF.

The DNA of the CDR3 is TGCGCCAGCAGCCAAGATTTGGGGGAGGGCCAGTACGAGCAGTACTTC. Amino acid sequence: CASSQDLGEGQYEQYF. This chain uses TRBV4-3 with TRBJ2-7; 7 nucleotides agree with TRBD2. Trimming took 0 bases from V and 4 from J; bases not matched to a gene: 9. This CDR3 comprises 16 residues. Germline CDR1 reads LGHNA; CDR2 reads YSLEER.

This rearrangement joins TRBV7-2 to TRBJ1-2, with D possibly being TRBD1 (5 bases). Germline loops: CDR1 SGHTA, CDR2 FQGNSA. Trimming took 4 bases from V and 5 from J, leaving 20 bases between them. The CDR3 covers 16 residues. The CDR3 spells CASSSPPGRVRYGYTF. DNA for the CDR3: TGTGCCAGCAGCTCCCCCCCCGGCAGGGTACGTTATGGCTACACCTTC. Looking up the rest from reference TRBV7-2 and TRBJ1-2 gives the full variable domain: GAGVSQSPSNKVTEKGKDVELRCDPISGHTALYWYRQSLGQGLEFLIYFQGNSAPDKSGLPSDRFSAERTGGSVSTLTIQRTQQEDSAVYLCASSSPPGRVRYGYTFGSGTRLTVV.

The V and J genes are TRBV6-2 or TRBV6-3 and TRBJ1-2, with unresolved D. CDR1 and CDR2 from the germline V gene are MNHEY and SVGEGT. V lost 2 bases, J lost 10 bases, and 11 bases lay in between. This CDR3 is 12 amino acids long. Here the CDR3 reads CASSYGEVTYTF. CDR3 nucleotides: TGTGCCAGCAGTTACGGGGAGGTTACCTACACCTTC.